Below, 27 T cell receptor beta chains from the same sample are listed, as sequenced in a study of T cell repertoires in cytomegalovirus infection. TCRdb ran MiXCR on the reads and lists one entry per CDR3 protein. The table lists 100,000 or so distinct CDR3 sequences, around 22% of them singletons, with approximately 40% in the top ten. Sequenced sample: CD8+ T cells from PBMCs. These receptors were taken from a human donor in good health (CMV status not recorded). Some clones in this sample may be carry-over from other donors' samples.

This clonotype turned up a few times. The V gene is TRBV27, the J gene TRBJ2-1, with 8 bases lining up with TRBD1. Germline trimming cut 3 bases from V and 7 bases from J; bases unmatched to any gene: 8. Germline lookup yields CDR1 MNHEY and CDR2 SMNVEV (reference sequence). The CDR3 has 15 amino acids. Here the CDR3 DNA reads TGTGCCAGCAGTTTCCGGACAGGGTACCGTAATGAGCAGTTCTTC. Its protein product is CASSFRTGYRNEQFF.

This clonotype appeared once. The J gene is TRBJ1-4, the V gene TRBV11-2; no definite D call. This CDR3 has 14 residues. CDR1 is SGHAT and CDR2 is FQNNGV in the germline V gene. The germline V and J ends were trimmed by 6 bases and 3 bases, with 11 bases remaining between them. The CDR3 nucleotides read TGTGCCAGCAGTCCAAGGACTTCTAATGAAAAACTGTTTTTT. This gives the protein CASSPRTSNEKLFF.

The chain couples TRBV6-1 to TRBJ2-5, with 8 positions matching TRBD1. CDR3 length: 13 residues. CDR1 is MNHNS, CDR2 SASEGT, per germline. Trimming took 10 bases from V and 4 from J; bases not matched to a gene: 8. The CDR3 coding sequence is TGTGCCACCGGACAGGGAGGTGGAGAGACCCAGTACTTC. It encodes CATGQGGGETQYF.

This clonotype was seen more than once but under ten times. The rearrangement uses TRBV6-4 and TRBJ2-1, with 7 bases fitting TRBD1. This CDR3 is built from 16 residues. With V trimmed by 4 bases and J by 2 bases, 8 bases remained unmatched. CDR1 and CDR2 from the germline V gene are MRHNA and SNTAGT. CDR3 sequence (DNA): TGTGCCAGCAGTGGCTTACCGGGACAGACCTACAATGAGCAGTTCTTC. Translation: CASSGLPGQTYNEQFF.

This clonotype was seen ten or more times. V usage is TRBV20-1 and J usage is TRBJ1-6; D is unclear. CDR3 length: 16 amino acids. Germline CDR1 reads DFQATT; CDR2 reads SNEGSKA (reference sequence). V dropped 0 bases and J dropped 0 bases, with 9 bases sitting between them. The CDR3 DNA reads TGCAGTGCTAGAGAGGCGGGGAGCTCCTATAATTCACCCCTCCACTTT. Translating it yields CSAREAGSSYNSPLHF.

J is TRBJ1-1 and V is TRBV6-5; D may be TRBD1 (5 bases). This CDR3 is built from 15 residues. CDR1 is MNHEY, CDR2 SVGAGI, per germline. With 1 base removed from V and 3 bases from J, the gap between germline ends came to 12 bases. The CDR3 coding sequence is TGTGCCAGCAGTTACTGGACCGTGGGGGACACTGAAGCTTTCTTT. Translation: CASSYWTVGDTEAFF.

The rearrangement joins TRBV6-6 to TRBJ2-1; D is perhaps TRBD2 (6 bases). The ends were cut back, 4 bases at V and 8 bases at J, with 12 bases in the middle. CDR3 length equals 13 residues. From germline, CDR1 is MNHNY and CDR2 SVGAGI (reference sequence). The CDR3 nucleotides read TGTGCCAGCAGTTTTAGCCCGGGGGATGAGCAGTTCTTC. It is translated as CASSFSPGDEQFF.

This chain links TRBV9 with TRBJ1-1; possible D gene TRBD1, 5 bases. V was trimmed by 4 bases and J by 1 base, leaving 8 bases between them. Germline lookup yields CDR1 SGDLS and CDR2 YYNGEE. The CDR3 spans 13 residues. The CDR3 DNA is TGTGCCAGCAGCCCTCAGGGGAACACTGAAGCTTTCTTT. It translates to CASSPQGNTEAFF.

This CDR3 is CASSFVAGGDTQYF. The CDR3 bases are TGCGCCAGCAGCTTTGTAGCGGGCGGGGATACGCAGTATTTT. This chain connects TRBV5-1 to TRBJ2-3; 7 bases are a match to TRBD2. CDR3 length: 14 residues. The V segment lost 2 bases and the J segment 6 bases; nucleotides outside the gene matches: 6. In germline, CDR1 is SGHRS, CDR2 YFSETQ. Full variable domain (missing parts from reference TRBV5-1 and TRBJ2-3): KAGVTQTPRYLIKTRGQQVTLSCSPISGHRSVSWYQQTPGQGLQFLFEYFSETQRNKGNFPGRFSGRQFSNSRSEMNVSTLELGDSALYLCASSFVAGGDTQYFGPGTRLTVL.

The rearrangement joins TRBV6-2 or TRBV6-3 to TRBJ2-2, with TRBD1 matching over 7 bases. After removal of 5 bases from V and 0 bases from J, the junction contained 3 bases not matched to a gene. This CDR3 has 15 residues. Germline values: CDR1 MNHEY, CDR2 SVGEGT. CDR3 sequence: CASSGQVTNTGELFF. The DNA for the CDR3 is TGTGCCAGCAGTGGACAGGTGACGAACACCGGGGAGCTGTTTTTT.

The rearrangement uses TRBV19 and TRBJ2-7, with D unresolved. V dropped 5 bases and J dropped 6 bases, with 8 bases sitting between them. This CDR3 has 11 amino acids. Germline assignment: CDR1 LNHDA and CDR2 SQIVND (reference sequence). The CDR3 reads CASSEGREQYF. The CDR3 DNA follows: TGTGCCAGTAGTGAAGGCCGCGAGCAGTACTTC.

This clonotype was recorded at least ten times. V gene TRBV2 combines with J gene TRBJ2-1, with a weak D call TRBD2 (5 bases). This CDR3 region has 11 residues. Germline-derived CDR1 and CDR2 are SNHLY and FYNNEI. Trimming stripped 6 bases from V and 8 bases from J, with 8 bases between. CDR3 protein: CASRRTDEQFF. The CDR3 nucleotides are TGTGCCAGCAGAAGGACTGATGAGCAGTTCTTC.

This clonotype was detected a few times. The chain is built from TRBV6-2 or TRBV6-3 and TRBJ2-5, with 9 bases fitting TRBD1. V was pared by 2 bases and J by 5 bases, with 6 bases of the junction left unmatched. Germline assignment: CDR1 MNHEY and CDR2 SVGEGT. This CDR3 spans 15 amino acids. The CDR3 protein is CASSYGQGPGETQYF. CDR3 nucleotide sequence: TGTGCCAGCAGTTACGGACAGGGGCCGGGGGAGACCCAGTACTTC.

This sequence joins TRBV19 and TRBJ2-3, with D possibly matching TRBD2 (7 bases). Trimming removed 9 bases from V and 4 bases from J, with 20 bases in between. The CDR3 extends over 15 amino acids. Looked up from germline, CDR1 is LNHDA and CDR2 is SQIVND (reference sequence). In DNA, the CDR3 is TGTGCCAGCCTCCGCACGGCGGGGGCTGCAGATACGCAGTATTTT. Protein: CASLRTAGAADTQYF.

This clonotype has at least ten counts. Here the CDR3 reads CASSLGGSTVLGSYEQYF. The CDR3 DNA is TGTGCCAGCAGCTTAGGAGGGTCCACAGTCCTCGGCTCCTACGAGCAGTACTTC. V and J are TRBV7-2 and TRBJ2-7, with D perhaps TRBD2 (5 bases). V gave up 1 base and J gave up 0 bases, with 19 bases separating them. The CDR3 runs 18 residues. Germline V gene sequence: CDR1 SGHTA, CDR2 FQGNSA.

This clonotype has more than one count but fewer than ten. The J gene is TRBJ1-4, the V gene TRBV7-9; D is ambiguous. The CDR3 is 13 amino acids. The V gene lost 1 base and the J gene lost 5 bases, with 5 bases spanning the gap. The V gene's germline CDR1 is SEHNR and CDR2 FQNEAQ (reference sequence). CDR3 residues: CASSLGSNEKLFF. The CDR3, as DNA: TGTGCCAGCAGCTTAGGCTCAAATGAAAAACTGTTTTTT.

This clonotype was seen just once. J is TRBJ2-7 and V is TRBV30; D is perhaps TRBD1 (6 bases). Trimming removed 2 bases at V and 2 bases at J, with 16 bases between. Germline V lookup: CDR1 GTSNPN, CDR2 SVGIG (reference sequence). This CDR3 is 15 amino acids long. The CDR3 DNA reads TGTGCCTGGAGTCCGACTGGACAGCTACCCTACGAGCAGTACTTC. Its translation: CAWSPTGQLPYEQYF.

About this clonotype: An end of the junction differs from the germline gene, which may be a read error. This sequence joins TRBV2 and TRBJ2-7, with 11 bases that match TRBD2. Germline V CDR1 and CDR2: SNHLY, FYNNEI. CDR3 size: 16 residues. The CDR3 DNA reads as TGTGCCAGCGGTGAGGTAGCGGGAGGGCCCCCCTACGAGCAGTACTTC. Translating it yields CASGEVAGGPPYEQYF.

The chain is built from TRBV14 and TRBJ2-7; a possible D gene is TRBD2 (5 bases). Trimming removed 0 bases from V and 0 bases from J, with 15 bases in between. The CDR3 length is 17 residues. CDR1 is SGHDN, CDR2 FVKESK, per germline. The CDR3 loop is CASSQDRGTVSSYEQYF. DNA of the CDR3: TGTGCCAGCAGCCAAGATCGGGGAACAGTCAGCTCCTACGAGCAGTACTTC.

This clonotype came up many times. V is TRBV7-2 and J is TRBJ2-7, with 8 bases identical to TRBD2. The ends lost 4 bases at V and 3 bases at J; junction bases unmatched: 11. The CDR3 contains 16 residues. CDR1 and CDR2 from the germline V gene are SGHTA and FQGNSA. CDR3: CASSSVFSGTSYEQYF. CDR3 DNA: TGTGCCAGCAGCTCCGTCTTTAGCGGGACCAGCTACGAGCAGTACTTC.

The rearrangement links TRBV19 to TRBJ2-1; no clear D. Trimming shortened V by 3 bases and J by 0 bases, and 9 bases separated the two germline ends. Germline lookup yields CDR1 LNHDA and CDR2 SQIVND (reference sequence). The CDR3 runs to 15 residues. The DNA for the CDR3 is TGTGCCAGTAGTATCACCTTGAACTCCTACAATGAGCAGTTCTTC. This codes for CASSITLNSYNEQFF.

This clonotype was detected ten times or more. CDR3 DNA: TGTGCCTCCGGGTTGGGACAGGGATTCCGGCAGCCCCAGCATTTT. Encoded protein: CASGLGQGFRQPQHF. The chain is built from TRBV28 and TRBJ1-5; TRBD1 agrees at 9 bases. Germline values: CDR1 MDHEN, CDR2 SYDVKM. Trimming at V came to 11 bases and at J to 7 bases, leaving 15 bases not matched to a gene. The CDR3 totals 15 residues.

This clonotype turned up a few times. The chain uses TRBV7-3 and TRBJ2-5; perhaps TRBD1 as D (7 bases). Germline-derived CDR1 and CDR2 are SGHTA and FQGTGA. The CDR3 sequence is 14 residues long. Trimming stripped 5 bases from V and 3 bases from J, with 13 bases between. The CDR3 nucleotides read TGTGCCAGCAGCCGCGGGACAGACGAAGAGACCCAGTACTTC. This translates into CASSRGTDEETQYF.

This clonotype was counted a few times. The V gene is TRBV7-4, the J gene TRBJ2-3, with D possibly being TRBD1 (5 bases). The CDR3 has 18 residues. V was pared by 5 bases and J by 3 bases, with 24 bases between. The germline gives CDR1 SGHVT, CDR2 SQSDAQ. CDR3 protein: CASSPPLGLSMRTDTQYF. The DNA for the CDR3 is TGTGCCAGCAGCCCCCCGTTGGGGCTGAGTATGCGGACAGATACGCAGTATTTT.

A few counts support this clonotype. The chain has TRBV27 and TRBJ1-1; 9 bases fit TRBD1. Germline lookup yields CDR1 MNHEY and CDR2 SMNVEV (reference sequence). The CDR3 consists of 16 residues. J was trimmed by 3 bases and V by 6 bases; bases with no gene match: 11. The CDR3 is CASRPDRGLVDTEAFF. The CDR3, as DNA: TGTGCCAGCAGACCCGACAGGGGGTTGGTCGACACTGAAGCTTTCTTT.

This clonotype has only a few counts. The chain employs TRBV7-2 and TRBJ2-1; 12 nucleotides match TRBD1. J was trimmed by 15 bases and V by 5 bases; bases with no gene match: 8. The CDR3 loop spans 13 amino acids. Germline V lookup: CDR1 SGHTA, CDR2 FQGNSA. The CDR3 coding sequence is TGTGCCAGCAGCCAGGGACAGGGGGCGGTTTTGTTCTTC. Its translation is CASSQGQGAVLFF. The full variable domain, in which reference TRBV7-2 and TRBJ2-1 provide the parts outside the CDR3, is GAGVSQSPSNKVTEKGKDVELRCDPISGHTALYWYRQSLGQGLEFLIYFQGNSAPDKSGLPSDRFSAERTGGSVSTLTIQRTQQEDSAVYLCASSQGQGAVLFFGPGTRLTVL.

By sample share, this clonotype is medium-sized. The chain recombines TRBV6-1 with TRBJ2-3; D perhaps matches TRBD2 (6 bases). The CDR3 totals 14 residues. The V gene's germline CDR1 is MNHNS and CDR2 SASEGT. V shed 6 bases and J shed 2 bases, with 12 bases lying between them. In DNA form, the CDR3 reads TGTGCCAGCAGGGGGGTAGCGGCCACAGATACGCAGTATTTT. Translation gives CASRGVAATDTQYF.